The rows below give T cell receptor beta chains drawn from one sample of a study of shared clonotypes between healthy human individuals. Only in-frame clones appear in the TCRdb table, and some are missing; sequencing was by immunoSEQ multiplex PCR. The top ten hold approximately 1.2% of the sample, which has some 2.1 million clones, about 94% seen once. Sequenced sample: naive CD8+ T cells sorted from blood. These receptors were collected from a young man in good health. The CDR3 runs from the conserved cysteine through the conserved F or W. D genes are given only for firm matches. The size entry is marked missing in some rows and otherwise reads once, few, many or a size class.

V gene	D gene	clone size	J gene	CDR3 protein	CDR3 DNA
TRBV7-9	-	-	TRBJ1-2	CASSLLAEFTNYGYTF	TGTGCCAGCAGCTTGCTGGCAGAATTTACTAACTATGGCTACACCTTC
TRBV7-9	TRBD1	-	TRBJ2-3	CASSPPRDRGPSTDTQYF	TGTGCCAGCAGCCCGCCCCGGGACAGGGGGCCTAGCACAGATACGCAGTATTTT
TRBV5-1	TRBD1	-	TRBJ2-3	CASSMNGQGADTQYF	TGCGCCAGCAGCATGAACGGACAGGGCGCAGATACGCAGTATTTT
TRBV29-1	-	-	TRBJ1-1	CSVAPDMNTEAFF	TGCAGCGTTGCCCCGGACATGAACACTGAAGCTTTCTTT
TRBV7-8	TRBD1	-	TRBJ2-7	CASSQWDRGPEQYF	TGTGCCAGCAGCCAATGGGACAGGGGACCCGAGCAGTACTTC
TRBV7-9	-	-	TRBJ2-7	CASSPGVLQYYEQYF	TGTGCCAGCAGCCCCGGGGTTCTGCAATACTACGAGCAGTACTTC
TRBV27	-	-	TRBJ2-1	CASSLFPGKGYNEQFF	TGTGCCAGCAGTTTATTCCCAGGGAAGGGGTACAATGAGCAGTTCTTC
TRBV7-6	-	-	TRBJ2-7	CASSLAGSNYEQYF	TGTGCCAGCAGCTTAGCTGGGTCTAACTACGAGCAGTACTTC
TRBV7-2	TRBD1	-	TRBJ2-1	CASSLDFTGEYNEQFF	TGTGCCAGCAGCTTAGATTTCACAGGGGAGTACAATGAGCAGTTCTTC
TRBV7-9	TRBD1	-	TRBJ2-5	CASSTRQGIQETQYF	TGTGCCAGCAGCACCCGACAGGGGATCCAAGAGACCCAGTACTTC
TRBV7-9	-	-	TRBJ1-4	CASSPAEGVVQEKLFF	TGTGCCAGCAGCCCGGCGGAGGGGGTGGTTCAGGAAAAACTGTTTTTT
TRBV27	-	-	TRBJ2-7	CASSDTYEQYF	TGTGCCAGCAGTGACACGTACGAGCAGTACTTC
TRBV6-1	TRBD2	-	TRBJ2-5	CASSEVAGEETQYF	TGTGCCAGCAGTGAGGTAGCGGGAGAAGAGACCCAGTACTTC
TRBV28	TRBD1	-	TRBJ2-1	CASSYGTGNYNEQFF	TGTGCCAGCAGTTACGGGACAGGGAACTACAATGAGCAGTTCTTC
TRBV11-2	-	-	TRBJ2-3	CASSFDRPGRDTQYF	TGTGCCAGCAGCTTCGACAGGCCGGGCCGGGATACGCAGTATTTT
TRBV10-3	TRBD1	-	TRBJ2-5	CAISESITGGPQETQYF	TGTGCCATCAGTGAGTCGATAACAGGGGGCCCGCAAGAGACCCAGTACTTC
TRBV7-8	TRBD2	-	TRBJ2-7	CASSLVGLAGFSYEQYF	TGTGCCAGCAGCTTAGTTGGTCTAGCGGGCTTCTCCTACGAGCAGTACTTC
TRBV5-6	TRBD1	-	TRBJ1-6	CASSLKGQGTTFHNSPLHF	TGTGCCAGCAGCTTGAAGGGACAGGGGACCACATTCCATAATTCACCCCTCCACTTT
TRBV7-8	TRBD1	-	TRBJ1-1	CASSRGQALEAFF	TGTGCCAGCAGCCGCGGACAGGCCCTTGAAGCTTTCTTT
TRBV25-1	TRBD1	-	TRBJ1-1	CAVGGETEAFF	TGTGCTGTAGGGGGCGAAACTGAAGCTTTCTTT
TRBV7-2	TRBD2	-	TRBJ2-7	CASSFVAGEKNSYEQYF	TGTGCCAGCAGCTTCGTTGCGGGGGAAAAAAACTCGTACGAGCAGTACTTC
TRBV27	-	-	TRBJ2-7	CASSSGFGSIYEQYF	TGTGCCAGCAGTTCCGGTTTCGGGAGTATCTACGAGCAGTACTTC
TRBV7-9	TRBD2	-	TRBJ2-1	CASSDTSGADNEQFF	TGTGCCAGCAGCGATACTAGCGGGGCCGACAATGAGCAGTTCTTC
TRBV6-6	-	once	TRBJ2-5	CASRSAGSETQYF	TGTGCCAGCAGGTCCGCCGGTAGTGAGACCCAGTACTTC
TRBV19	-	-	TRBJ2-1	CASRGFLNEQFF	TGTGCCAGTAGGGGGTTTTTAAATGAGCAGTTCTTC
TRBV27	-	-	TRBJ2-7	CASSLFSGASYEQYF	TGTGCCAGCAGTTTATTTTCGGGGGCATCCTACGAGCAGTACTTC
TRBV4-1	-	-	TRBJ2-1	CASSYSGASYNEQFF	TGCGCCAGCTCCTATTCGGGGGCCTCCTACAATGAGCAGTTCTTC
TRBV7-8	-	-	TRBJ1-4	CASSLIRSTNEKLFF	TGTGCCAGCAGCTTAATTCGGTCAACTAATGAAAAACTGTTTTTT
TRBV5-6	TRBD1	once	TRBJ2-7	CASSPGQLYEQYF	TGTGCCAGCAGCCCGGGACAGCTCTACGAGCAGTACTTC
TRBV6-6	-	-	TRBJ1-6	CASSPGPGDNSPLHF	TGTGCCAGCAGTCCCGGGCCAGGGGACAATTCACCCCTCCACTTT
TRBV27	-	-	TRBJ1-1	CASSSLGGLGMNTEAFF	TGTGCCAGCAGCTCCCTTGGGGGGTTAGGGATGAACACTGAAGCTTTCTTT
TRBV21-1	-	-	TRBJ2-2	CASSKQASGAGELFF	TGTGCCAGCAGCAAACAGGCTAGCGGGGCGGGGGAGCTGTTTTTT
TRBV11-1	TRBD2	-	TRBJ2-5	CASSPLELRPGLVTETQYF	TGTGCCAGCAGTCCGTTGGAGCTTCGTCCGGGACTAGTAACCGAGACCCAGTACTTC
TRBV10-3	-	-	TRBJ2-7	CAISERGGRYEQYF	TGTGCCATCAGTGAGCGGGGTGGTCGCTACGAGCAGTACTTC
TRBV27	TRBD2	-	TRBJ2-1	CASSWTSGVNEQFF	TGTGCCAGCAGCTGGACTAGCGGGGTCAATGAGCAGTTCTTC
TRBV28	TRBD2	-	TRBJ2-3	CASSLGLAADTQYF	TGTGCCAGCAGTTTGGGTCTAGCGGCCGATACGCAGTATTTT
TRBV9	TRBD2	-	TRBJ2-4	CASTISIRRSGGPFVAKNIQYF	TGTGCCAGCACCATCTCAATTCGGCGTTCGGGGGGGCCTTTTGTCGCCAAAAACATTCAGTACTTC
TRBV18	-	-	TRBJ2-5	CASSPQGVEETQYF	TGTGCCAGCTCACCACAGGGAGTTGAAGAGACCCAGTACTTC
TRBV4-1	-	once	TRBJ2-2	CASSQDRGTEELFF	TGCGCCAGCAGCCAAGACCGGGGGACGGAGGAGCTGTTTTTT
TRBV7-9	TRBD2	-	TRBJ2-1	CASSTGLASDTSYNEQFF	TGTGCCAGCAGCACGGGACTAGCGAGCGACACCTCCTACAATGAGCAGTTCTTC
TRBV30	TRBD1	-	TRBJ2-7	CAWSPTGGEQYF	TGTGCCTGGAGTCCGACAGGGGGCGAGCAGTACTTC
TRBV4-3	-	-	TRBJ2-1	CASSQGDTDYNEQFF	TGCGCCAGCAGCCAAGGGGACACGGATTACAATGAGCAGTTCTTC
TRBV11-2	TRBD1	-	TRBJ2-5	CASSSTGGAETQYF	TGTGCCAGCAGCTCTACAGGGGGCGCGGAGACCCAGTACTTC
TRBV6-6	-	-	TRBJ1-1	CASSQSGKNTEAFF	TGTGCCAGCAGCCAATCCGGGAAGAACACTGAAGCTTTCTTT
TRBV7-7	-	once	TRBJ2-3	CATPLSAGKDTQYF	TGTGCTACCCCCCTATCGGCAGGGAAGGATACGCAGTATTTT
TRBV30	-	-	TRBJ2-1	CAWSVLGNEQFF	TGTGCCTGGAGTGTACTGGGAAATGAGCAGTTCTTC
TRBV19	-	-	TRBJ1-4	CASSMEDRLNEKLFF	TGTGCCAGTAGTATGGAGGACAGACTTAATGAAAAACTGTTTTTT
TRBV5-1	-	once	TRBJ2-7	CASSLPTDYEQYF	TGCGCCAGCAGCTTGCCGACAGACTACGAGCAGTACTTC
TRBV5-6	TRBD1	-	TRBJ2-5	CASSSPDRGETQYF	TGTGCCAGCAGCTCCCCGGACAGGGGTGAGACCCAGTACTTC